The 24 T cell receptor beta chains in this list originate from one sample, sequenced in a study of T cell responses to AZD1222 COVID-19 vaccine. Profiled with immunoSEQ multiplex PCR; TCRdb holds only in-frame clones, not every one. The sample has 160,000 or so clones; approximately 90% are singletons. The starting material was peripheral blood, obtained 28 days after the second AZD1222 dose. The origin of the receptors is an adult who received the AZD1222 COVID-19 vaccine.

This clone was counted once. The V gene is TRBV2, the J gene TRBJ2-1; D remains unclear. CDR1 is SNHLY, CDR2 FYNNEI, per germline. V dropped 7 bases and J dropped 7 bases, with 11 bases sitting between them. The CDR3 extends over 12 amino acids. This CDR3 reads CASITRWNEQFF. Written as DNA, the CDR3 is TGTGCCAGCATAACCCGTTGGAATGAGCAGTTCTTC.

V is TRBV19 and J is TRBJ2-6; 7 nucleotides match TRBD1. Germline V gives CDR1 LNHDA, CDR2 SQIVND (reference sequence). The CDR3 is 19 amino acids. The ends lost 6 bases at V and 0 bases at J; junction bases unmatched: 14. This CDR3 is CASRLYAGTAGSGANVLTF. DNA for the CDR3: TGTGCCAGTAGACTATATGCCGGGACAGCCGGCTCTGGGGCCAACGTCCTGACTTTC. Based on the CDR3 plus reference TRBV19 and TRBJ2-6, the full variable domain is DGGITQSPKYLFRKEGQNVTLSCEQNLNHDAMYWYRQDPGQGLRLIYYSQIVNDFQKGDIAEGYSVSREKKESFPLTVTSAQKNPTAFYLCASRLYAGTAGSGANVLTFGAGSRLTVL.

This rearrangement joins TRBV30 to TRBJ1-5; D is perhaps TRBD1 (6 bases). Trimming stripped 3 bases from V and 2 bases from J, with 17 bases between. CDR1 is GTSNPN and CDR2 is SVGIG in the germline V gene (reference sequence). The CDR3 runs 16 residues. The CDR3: CAWSTGGGPGNQPQHF. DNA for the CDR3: TGTGCCTGGAGCACCGGGGGGGGGCCAGGCAATCAGCCCCAGCATTTT.

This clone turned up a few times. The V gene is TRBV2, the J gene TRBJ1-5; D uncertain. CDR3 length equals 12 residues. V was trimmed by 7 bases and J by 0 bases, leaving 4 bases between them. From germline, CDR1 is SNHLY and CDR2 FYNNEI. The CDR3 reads CASTHSNQPQHF. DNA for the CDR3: TGTGCCAGCACGCATAGCAATCAGCCCCAGCATTTT.

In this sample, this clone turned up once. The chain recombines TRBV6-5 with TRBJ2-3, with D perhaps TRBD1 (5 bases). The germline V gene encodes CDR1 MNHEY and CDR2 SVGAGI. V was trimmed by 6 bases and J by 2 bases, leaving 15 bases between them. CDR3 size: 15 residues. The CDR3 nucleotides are TGTGCCAGCAGGGTGACAGTTTTTTTCACAGATACGCAGTATTTT. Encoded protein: CASRVTVFFTDTQYF.

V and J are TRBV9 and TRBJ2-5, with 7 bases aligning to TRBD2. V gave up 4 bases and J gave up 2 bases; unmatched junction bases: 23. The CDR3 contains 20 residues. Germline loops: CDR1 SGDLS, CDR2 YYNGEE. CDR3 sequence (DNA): TGTGCCAGCAGCATACCGAACGGGACTACGATTATAAGTGGGCAAGAGACCCAGTACTTC. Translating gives CASSIPNGTTIISGQETQYF.

The CDR3 DNA is TGTGCCAGTAAGGTACAGGGAAATCAGCCCCAGCATTTT. It is translated as CASKVQGNQPQHF. V usage is TRBV19 and J usage is TRBJ1-5; D is possibly TRBD1 (6 bases). Trimming pared 7 bases from V and 4 bases from J, leaving 11 bases between. The CDR3 runs 13 residues. CDR1 is LNHDA and CDR2 is SQIVND in the germline V gene (reference sequence).

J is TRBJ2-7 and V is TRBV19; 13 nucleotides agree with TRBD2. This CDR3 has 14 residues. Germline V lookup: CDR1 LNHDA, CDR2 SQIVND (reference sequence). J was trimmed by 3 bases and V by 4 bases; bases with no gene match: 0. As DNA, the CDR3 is TGTGCCAGTAGTAGGACTAGCGGGGGCTACGAGCAGTACTTC. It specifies CASSRTSGGYEQYF.

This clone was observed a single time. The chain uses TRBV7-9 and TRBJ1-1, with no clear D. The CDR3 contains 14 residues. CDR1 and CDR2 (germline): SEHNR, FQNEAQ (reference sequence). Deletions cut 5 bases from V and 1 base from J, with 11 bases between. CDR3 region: CASSGWVTNTEAFF. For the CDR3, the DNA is TGTGCCAGCAGCGGGTGGGTGACGAACACTGAAGCTTTCTTT.

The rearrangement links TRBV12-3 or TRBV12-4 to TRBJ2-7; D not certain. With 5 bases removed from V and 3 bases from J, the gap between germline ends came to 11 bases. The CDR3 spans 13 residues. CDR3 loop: CASSPYLRYEQYF. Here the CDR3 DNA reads TGTGCCAGCAGTCCATACCTCCGCTACGAGCAGTACTTC.

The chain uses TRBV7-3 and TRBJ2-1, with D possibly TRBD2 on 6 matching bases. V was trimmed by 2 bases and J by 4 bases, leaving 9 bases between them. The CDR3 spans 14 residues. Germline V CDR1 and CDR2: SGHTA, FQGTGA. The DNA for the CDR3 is TGTGCCAGCAGCTTAGCTAGCGAGTACAATGAGCAGTTCTTC. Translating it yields CASSLASEYNEQFF.

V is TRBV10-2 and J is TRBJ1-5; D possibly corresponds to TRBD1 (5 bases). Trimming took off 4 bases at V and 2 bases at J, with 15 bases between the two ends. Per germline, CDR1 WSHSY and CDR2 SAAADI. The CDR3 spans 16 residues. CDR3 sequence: CASSVGTPRGNQPQHF. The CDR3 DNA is TGCGCCAGCAGTGTAGGGACCCCCAGGGGCAATCAGCCCCAGCATTTT.

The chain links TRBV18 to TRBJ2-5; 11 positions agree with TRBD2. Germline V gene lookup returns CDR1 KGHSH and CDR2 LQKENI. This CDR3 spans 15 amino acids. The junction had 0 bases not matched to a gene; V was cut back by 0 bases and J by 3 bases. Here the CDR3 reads CASSPPGLAEETQYF. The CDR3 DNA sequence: TGTGCCAGCTCACCACCGGGACTAGCGGAAGAGACCCAGTACTTC.

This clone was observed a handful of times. DNA of the CDR3: TGTGCCAGCAGTGACAACGGGTTTCACACCGATACGCAGTATTTT. Amino acid sequence: CASSDNGFHTDTQYF. The chain couples TRBV6-4 to TRBJ2-3, with unresolved D. From germline, CDR1 is MRHNA and CDR2 SNTAGT. Trimming left V 2 bases short and J 6 bases short, with 15 bases between. The CDR3 has 15 amino acids.

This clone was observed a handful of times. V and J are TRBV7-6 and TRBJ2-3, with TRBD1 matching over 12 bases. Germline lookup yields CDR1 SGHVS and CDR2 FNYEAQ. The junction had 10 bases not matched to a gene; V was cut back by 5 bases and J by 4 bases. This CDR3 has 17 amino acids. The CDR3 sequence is CASSRFPGQGASDTQYF. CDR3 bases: TGTGCCAGCAGCCGATTCCCGGGACAGGGGGCATCAGATACGCAGTATTTT.

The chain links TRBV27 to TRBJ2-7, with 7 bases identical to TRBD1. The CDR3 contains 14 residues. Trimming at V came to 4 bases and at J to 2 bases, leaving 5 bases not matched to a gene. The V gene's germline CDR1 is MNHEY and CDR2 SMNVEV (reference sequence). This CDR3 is CASSSIDRAYEQYF. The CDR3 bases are TGTGCCAGCAGTTCTATTGACAGGGCCTACGAGCAGTACTTC.

The CDR3 region is CASSLAGESYEQYF. The CDR3 DNA reads TGCGCCAGCAGCTTGGCCGGGGAGTCCTACGAGCAGTACTTC. The gene calls are TRBV5-1 and TRBJ2-7; tentative D call: TRBD2 (5 bases). The CDR3 is made up of 14 amino acids. The V gene's germline CDR1 is SGHRS and CDR2 YFSETQ. Trimming stripped 0 bases from V and 1 base from J, with 8 bases between.

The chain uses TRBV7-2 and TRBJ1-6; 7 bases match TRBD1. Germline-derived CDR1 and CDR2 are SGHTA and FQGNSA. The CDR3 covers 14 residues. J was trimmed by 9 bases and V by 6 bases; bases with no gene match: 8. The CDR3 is CASSPYRGGSPLHF. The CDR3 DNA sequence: TGTGCCAGCAGTCCTTACAGGGGTGGTTCACCCCTCCACTTT.

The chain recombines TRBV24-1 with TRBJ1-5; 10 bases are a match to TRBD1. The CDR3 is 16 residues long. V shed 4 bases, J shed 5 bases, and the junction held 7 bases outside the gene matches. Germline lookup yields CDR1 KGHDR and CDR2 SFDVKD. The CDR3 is CATSEGDRGKDQPQHF. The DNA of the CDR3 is TGTGCCACCAGTGAGGGGGACAGGGGCAAGGATCAGCCCCAGCATTTT.

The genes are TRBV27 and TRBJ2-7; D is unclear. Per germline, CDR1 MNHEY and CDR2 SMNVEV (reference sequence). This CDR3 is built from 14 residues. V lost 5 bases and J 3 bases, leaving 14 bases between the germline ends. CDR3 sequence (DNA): TGTGCCAGCAGTCCATACGTGAAGAGCTACGAGCAGTACTTC. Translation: CASSPYVKSYEQYF.

The CDR3 protein is CASSTLRRPSGSSYEQYF. The DNA of the CDR3 is TGTGCCAGCAGCACACTAAGAAGGCCCAGCGGAAGCTCCTACGAGCAGTACTTC. This chain uses TRBV11-2 with TRBJ2-7, with D perhaps matching TRBD2 (5 bases). V lost 5 bases, J lost 0 bases, and 23 bases lay in between. CDR1 and CDR2 from the germline V gene are SGHAT and FQNNGV. The CDR3 runs to 18 residues.

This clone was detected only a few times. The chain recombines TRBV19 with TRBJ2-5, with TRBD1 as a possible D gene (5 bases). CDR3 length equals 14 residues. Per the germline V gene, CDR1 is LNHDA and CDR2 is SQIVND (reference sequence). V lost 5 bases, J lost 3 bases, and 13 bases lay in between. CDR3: CASSDSALEETQYF. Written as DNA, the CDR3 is TGTGCCAGTAGTGACAGTGCTTTAGAAGAGACCCAGTACTTC. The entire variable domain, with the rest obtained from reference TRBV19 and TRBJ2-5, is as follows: DGGITQSPKYLFRKEGQNVTLSCEQNLNHDAMYWYRQDPGQGLRLIYYSQIVNDFQKGDIAEGYSVSREKKESFPLTVTSAQKNPTAFYLCASSDSALEETQYFGPGTRLLVL.

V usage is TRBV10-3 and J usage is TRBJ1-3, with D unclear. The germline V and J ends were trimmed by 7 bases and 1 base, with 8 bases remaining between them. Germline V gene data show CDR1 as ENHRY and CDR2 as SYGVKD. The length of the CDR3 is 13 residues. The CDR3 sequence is CAIKVGSGNTIYF. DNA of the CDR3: TGTGCCATCAAAGTTGGTTCTGGAAACACCATATATTTT.

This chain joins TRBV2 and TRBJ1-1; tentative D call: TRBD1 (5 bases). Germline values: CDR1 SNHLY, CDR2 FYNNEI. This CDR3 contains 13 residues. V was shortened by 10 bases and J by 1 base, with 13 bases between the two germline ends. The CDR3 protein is CANRDSRNTEAFF. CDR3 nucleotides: TGTGCCAACCGGGACTCCCGGAACACTGAAGCTTTCTTT.